This T cell receptor (beta chain) was found in a study of shared clonotypes between healthy human individuals. About the research overall: A donor's plate count was three for CD4 naive and three for CD4 memory; CD8 naive had two and CD8 memory one.

Study-wide results and limits: Specimens sampled were limited to blood, with tissue repertoires likely differing. Sharing of clonotypes among donors was expected to vary with sequencing depth.

Original methodology: ImmunoSEQ output held junction-only sequences without quality scores, so filtering differed. Generated by immunoSEQ multiplex PCR, the TCRdb table keeps only in-frame clones and is missing some. Clonal size and the V and J genes are those of that table, whereas D and trimming came from the DNA. The table has about 2,100,000 clones, 93% seen once; the top ten hold 1.5% to 2%. Naive CD8 cells lacked CD45RO and underwent positive selection for CCR7, leaving out terminally differentiated effector memory CD45RA+ cells. The germline gives CDR1 SNHLY, CDR2 FYNNEI. V gave up 6 bases and J gave up 7 bases; unmatched junction bases: 7. This CDR3 has 14 amino acids. This clone has just one count. No antigen is known for it.

This chain connects TRBV2 to TRBJ1-5, with 9 bases lining up with TRBD1. Material: naive CD8+ T cells from PBMCs. This receptor was identified in a man aged 18-30 years in good health. Some clones in this sample may be carry-over from other donors' samples. CDR3 sequence: CASRPQGARQPQHF. The CDR3, as DNA: TGTGCCAGCAGACCACAGGGGGCACGACAGCCCCAGCATTTT.